The 18 T cell receptor beta chains presented below share a single source sample, sequenced in a study of blood T cells in healthy people across ages. A sample-barcoded 5' primer and a J-beta primer mix were used in a second PCR of about 6 to 11 cycles. In TCRdb, the 5' RACE reads were re-called with MiXCR into one record per CDR3 protein. The table lists roughly 1,700,000 distinct CDR3 sequences, 28% of them singletons, with 7.7% in the top ten. Sequencing used blood. The receptors come from a woman aged 25 to 39 in good health.

This clonotype was seen only a few times. A read error may account for a junction end that differs from germline. The genes are TRBV6-5 and TRBJ2-1; 7 bases fit TRBD2. There are 15 residues in the CDR3. The germline V gene has CDR1 MNHEY and CDR2 SVGAGI. The CDR3 region is CASSSSTSSYNGQFF. The CDR3 DNA is TGTGCCAGCAGTTCCTCGACTAGCTCCTACAATGGGCAGTTCTTC.

Regarding this clonotype: This may stem from a read error, because a much larger clone lies one nucleotide away. V and J are TRBV25-1 and TRBJ2-5, with D hard to call. The ends were cut back, 6 bases at V and 1 base at J, with 12 bases in the middle. The CDR3 runs 14 residues. In germline, CDR1 is MGHDK, CDR2 SYGVNS. CDR3: CASREGRFQETQYF. The CDR3 coding sequence is TGTGCCAGCAGGGAAGGCAGGTTCCAAGAGACCCAGTACTTC.

The V and J genes are TRBV4-1 and TRBJ2-1; D gene ambiguous. This CDR3 is built from 15 residues. The germline CDR1 and CDR2 sequences are MGHRA and YSYEKL. V was pared by 5 bases and J by 0 bases, with 11 bases between. CDR3 residues: CASSNVADSYNEQFF. The CDR3 DNA reads TGCGCCAGCAGCAATGTGGCGGACTCCTACAATGAGCAGTTCTTC.

The chain has TRBV10-3 and TRBJ1-6; no clear D gene. This CDR3 has 13 amino acids. Trimming left V 4 bases short and J 3 bases short, with 4 bases between. Per the germline V gene, CDR1 is ENHRY and CDR2 is SYGVKD. The CDR3 DNA reads TGTGCCATCAGTGGGGACTATAATTCACCCCTCCACTTT. Residues: CAISGDYNSPLHF.

This clonotype appeared a few times. This chain joins TRBV6-1 and TRBJ2-4; maybe TRBD1 (6 bases). This CDR3 contains 13 residues. The V gene's germline CDR1 is MNHNS and CDR2 SASEGT. Trimming cost V 6 bases and J 9 bases, with 15 bases left between them. The CDR3 sequence is CASREAPGVIQYF. CDR3 nucleotides: TGTGCCAGCAGGGAGGCCCCAGGGGTCATTCAGTACTTC.

This clonotype was found once. The V call is TRBV13, the J call TRBJ2-3, with D perhaps given as TRBD1 or TRBD2 (5 bases each). The CDR3 contains 15 residues. V was pared by 7 bases and J by 2 bases, with 16 bases between. CDR1 is PRHDT and CDR2 is FYEKMQ in the germline V gene (reference sequence). CDR3 nucleotide sequence: TGTGCCAGCAACCCTCCGGGGCGATTCACAGATACGCAGTATTTT. As protein: CASNPPGRFTDTQYF.

Comments on this clonotype: A far larger clone is one nucleotide away, so this likely arose from a read error. This chain links TRBV7-6 with TRBJ1-1; D call uncertain. This CDR3 has 12 amino acids. CDR1 is SGHVS and CDR2 is FNYEAQ in the germline V gene. The DNA of the CDR3 is TGTGCCAGCAGCTTATCGGGCACTGAAACTTTCTTT. Encoded protein: CASSLSGTETFF.

J is TRBJ2-1 and V is TRBV3-1; D gene ambiguous. The CDR3 has 12 residues. CDR1 is LGHDT, CDR2 YNNKEL, per germline (reference sequence). Trimming stripped 4 bases from V and 6 bases from J, with 7 bases between. The CDR3 DNA reads TGTGCCAGCAGCCGTCATGGCAATGAGCAGTTCTTC. Its protein is CASSRHGNEQFF.

The chain joins TRBV5-1 to TRBJ2-7; no definite D call. Germline CDR1 is SGHRS and CDR2 is YFSETQ. This CDR3 comprises 14 residues. Trimming took off 0 bases at V and 2 bases at J, with 9 bases between the two ends. The CDR3 nucleotides read TGCGCCAGCAGCTTGGAAAGGGCCCCCTACGAGCAGTACTTC. Translation: CASSLERAPYEQYF. Full variable domain (remainder filled in from reference TRBV5-1 and TRBJ2-7): KAGVTQTPRYLIKTRGQQVTLSCSPISGHRSVSWYQQTPGQGLQFLFEYFSETQRNKGNFPGRFSGRQFSNSRSEMNVSTLELGDSALYLCASSLERAPYEQYFGPGTRLTVT.

As concerns this clonotype: This may stem from a read error, because a much larger clone lies one nucleotide away. The V gene is TRBV29-1, the J gene TRBJ2-5; TRBD1 agrees at 8 bases. Per germline, CDR1 SQVTM and CDR2 ANQGSEA. The CDR3 is made up of 13 amino acids. The CDR3 DNA reads TGCAGCGTTCACAGGGGGTTCCAAGGGACCCAGTACTTC. This sequence encodes CSVHRGFQGTQYF.

The J gene is TRBJ2-5, the V gene TRBV29-1; possibly TRBD2 for D (6 bases). The J call may be faulty, since TRBJ2-7 better matches the DNA end. Germline-derived CDR1 and CDR2 are SQVTM and ANQGSEA. The CDR3 is 12 amino acids. CDR3 nucleotides: TGCAGCGTAGCGACTAGTAACAACGAGCAGTACTTC. Translated, it gives CSVATSNNEQYF.

CDR3 in DNA: TGTGCCAGCAGCTTATCGGGACAGCCCACAGATACGCAGTATTTT. This gives the protein CASSLSGQPTDTQYF. The V gene is TRBV11-2, the J gene TRBJ2-3; 7 nucleotides line up with TRBD1. CDR3 length: 15 amino acids. Per the germline V gene, CDR1 is SGHAT and CDR2 is FQNNGV. The V segment lost 2 bases and the J segment 2 bases; nucleotides outside the gene matches: 4.

The chain combines TRBV5-1 with TRBJ2-7, with D possibly TRBD2 on 5 matching bases. The CDR3 length is 18 residues. Germline values: CDR1 SGHRS, CDR2 YFSETQ. The ends were cut back, 0 bases at V and 3 bases at J, with 22 bases in the middle. CDR3 residues: CASSLVVGSLESSYEQYF. The CDR3 DNA sequence: TGCGCCAGCAGCTTGGTCGTCGGGTCACTAGAATCCAGCTACGAGCAGTACTTC.

The V gene is TRBV4-3, the J gene TRBJ2-1, with 8 bases aligning to TRBD2. V lost 3 bases, J lost 12 bases, and 4 bases stayed unmatched. The CDR3 extends over 12 amino acids. Germline assignment: CDR1 LGHNA and CDR2 YSLEER. The CDR3 bases are TGCGCCAGCAGCCAGCCGGGACTAGTGCAGTTCTTC. The encoded protein is CASSQPGLVQFF.

The chain uses TRBV29-1 and TRBJ1-4; perhaps TRBD1 as D (6 bases). Trimming stripped 6 bases from V and 2 bases from J, with 13 bases between. Germline CDR1 is SQVTM and CDR2 is ANQGSEA. CDR3 length equals 14 residues. CDR3 amino acids: CSVARDTTNEKLFF. In DNA form, the CDR3 reads TGCAGCGTCGCCAGGGACACGACTAATGAAAAACTGTTTTTT.

Only a few counts were recorded for this clonotype. The rearrangement links TRBV20-1 to TRBJ2-5, with D possibly being TRBD2 (7 bases). Deletions cut 2 bases from V and 5 bases from J, with 12 bases between. The CDR3 extends over 13 amino acids. Germline V lookup: CDR1 DFQATT, CDR2 SNEGSKA (reference sequence). In nucleotides, the CDR3 is TGCAGTGCTAGATGGGGGGGGCTGGAGACCCAGTACTTC. Protein product: CSARWGGLETQYF.

In this sample, this clonotype turned up a few times. This chain joins TRBV19 and TRBJ1-1, with D possibly matching TRBD1 (5 bases). The CDR3 loop spans 14 amino acids. Trimming stripped 7 bases from V and 4 bases from J, with 16 bases between. The germline CDR1 and CDR2 sequences are LNHDA and SQIVND (reference sequence). This CDR3 is CASKPGRVSTEAFF. The CDR3 DNA sequence: TGTGCCAGTAAGCCAGGGAGGGTGAGCACTGAAGCTTTCTTT.

J is TRBJ2-2 and V is TRBV4-3; D gene ambiguous. There are 16 residues in the CDR3. V was pared by 0 bases and J by 2 bases, with 10 bases between. Germline-derived CDR1 and CDR2 are LGHNA and YSLEER. Here the CDR3 reads CASSQDWADNTGELFF. For the CDR3, the DNA is TGCGCCAGCAGCCAAGACTGGGCAGACAACACCGGGGAGCTGTTTTTT.